These 23 T cell receptor beta chains were sequenced from one sample in a study of regulatory T cells in long-lasting Graves disease. For TCR beta, libraries came from iRepertoire HTBI primers and Arm-PCR of CDR3 regions. TCRdb fed the multiplex PCR reads into MiXCR, producing one record per CDR3 protein. This table has roughly 400,000 distinct CDR3 sequences, approximately 16% appearing once. The time point is: newly diagnosed GD, antithyroid drugs for less than 3 months. Extracted RNA from PBMCs served as the source of the TCR library. These data also featured in a second study, about T cells in Graves' hyperthyroidism and ophthalmopathy.

Sample: peripheral blood mononuclear cells (PBMCs), taken at new diagnosis, from a patient treated with antithyroid drugs. The source of these receptors is a woman aged 18-29 years with Graves disease.

Points on this clonotype: Possible read error: a much larger clone is one base away. The chain couples TRBV7-9 to TRBJ2-1; 8 positions match TRBD2. Losses at the gene ends were 3 bases for V and 10 bases for J; bases not matched to a gene: 11. The germline gives CDR1 SEHNR, CDR2 FQNEAQ (reference sequence). The CDR3 length is 15 residues. The chain's CDR3 is CASSFSGAAYYEQFF. The CDR3 DNA follows: TGTGCCAGCAGCTTTAGCGGGGCCGCCTACTACGAGCAGTTCTTC.

Only a few counts were recorded for this clonotype. The chain carries TRBV28 and TRBJ2-7; the match to TRBD1 covers 8 bases. Germline trimming cut 5 bases from V and 3 bases from J; bases unmatched to any gene: 6. The CDR3 totals 14 residues. Germline CDR1 is MDHEN and CDR2 is SYDVKM. The CDR3 sequence: CASSVSGTGYEQYF. Written as DNA, the CDR3 is TGTGCCAGCAGTGTATCCGGGACAGGCTACGAGCAGTACTTC. Full variable domain (missing parts from reference TRBV28 and TRBJ2-7): DVKVTQSSRYLVKRTGEKVFLECVQDMDHENMFWYRQDPGLGLRLIYFSYDVKMKEKGDIPEGYSVSREKKERFSLILESASTNQTSMYLCASSVSGTGYEQYFGPGTRLTVT.

This clonotype was counted at least ten times. The chain links TRBV7-6 to TRBJ1-6; no firm D call. V lost 6 bases and J lost 8, with 11 bases in between. This CDR3 comprises 13 residues. From germline, CDR1 is SGHVS and CDR2 FNYEAQ. CDR3 DNA sequence: TGTGCCAGCAGGCGAAAGAAGGATTCACCCCTCCACTTT. It translates to CASRRKKDSPLHF.

The sample holds a few counts of this clonotype. The chain joins TRBV9 to TRBJ1-1, with 7 bases matching TRBD1. CDR1 and CDR2 from the germline V gene are SGDLS and YYNGEE. CDR3 length: 14 residues. The trim removed 0 bases at V and 5 bases at J, leaving 4 bases unmatched. CDR3 region: CASSVVQGKTEAFF. In DNA form, the CDR3 reads TGTGCCAGCAGCGTAGTACAGGGGAAGACTGAAGCTTTCTTT.

This clonotype has a handful of counts. The J gene is TRBJ2-7, the V gene TRBV7-9; D perhaps matches TRBD1 (5 bases). The V end was cut by 4 bases, the J end by 7 bases, with 14 bases between. CDR3 length: 13 amino acids. CDR1 is SEHNR, CDR2 FQNEAQ, per germline (reference sequence). The CDR3 sequence: CASSYSGFQEQYF. CDR3 in DNA: TGTGCCAGCAGCTATTCAGGGTTTCAAGAGCAGTACTTC.

In its sample, this clonotype was seen many times. CDR3: CASSPGTSYEQYF. CDR3 DNA sequence: TGTGCCAGCAGCCCCGGGACTAGCTACGAGCAGTACTTC. The rearrangement joins TRBV7-9 to TRBJ2-7; 8 bases map to TRBD2. The CDR3 is made up of 13 amino acids. Germline assignment: CDR1 SEHNR and CDR2 FQNEAQ (reference sequence). The V segment lost 5 bases and the J segment 3 bases; nucleotides outside the gene matches: 3.

This clonotype was counted only a few times. The genes are TRBV7-4 and TRBJ2-2, with D possibly called TRBD1 or TRBD2 (5 bases each). The CDR3 spans 14 residues. Germline V gives CDR1 SGHVT, CDR2 SQSDAQ. The V gene lost 0 bases and the J gene lost 7 bases, with 9 bases spanning the gap. The CDR3 sequence is CASSLAGDGGELFF. CDR3 sequence (DNA): TGTGCCAGCAGCTTAGCAGGGGACGGCGGGGAGCTGTTTTTT.

The count of this clonotype is one. CDR3 coding DNA: TGTGCCAGCAGTTACTCAGGACCCACTCGGGAAACAGATACGCAGTATTTT. Translated, it gives CASSYSGPTRETDTQYF. V usage is TRBV6-2 or TRBV6-3 and J usage is TRBJ2-3; D might be TRBD2 (5 bases). The CDR3 covers 17 residues. The germline V and J ends were trimmed by 0 bases and 3 bases, with 16 bases remaining between them. Germline CDR1 and CDR2: MNHEY and SVGEGT.

This clonotype appeared many times. The V gene is TRBV20-1, the J gene TRBJ1-5; D possibly corresponds to TRBD1 (5 bases). The CDR3 has 15 amino acids. CDR1 is DFQATT and CDR2 is SNEGSKA in the germline V gene (reference sequence). The V and J ends lost 2 bases and 4 bases respectively, with 15 bases between them. In nucleotides, the CDR3 is TGCAGTGCTAGAAAGACCGGGACGGAGAATCAGCCCCAGCATTTT. Translation: CSARKTGTENQPQHF.

To note about this clonotype: A far larger clone is one base from this, pointing to a likely read error. The chain recombines TRBV20-1 with TRBJ2-5; possibly TRBD2 for D (6 bases). CDR1 and CDR2 (germline): DFQATT, SNEGSKA (reference sequence). V shed 5 bases and J shed 11 bases, with 21 bases lying between them. The CDR3 is made up of 13 amino acids. CDR3: CSASGTLFNEQYF. CDR3 nucleotide sequence: TGCAGTGCTTCCGGGACTCTTTTCAATGAGCAGTACTTC.

At least ten counts were recorded for this clonotype. The rearrangement links TRBV7-2 to TRBJ2-1, with 8 bases lining up with TRBD2. The CDR3 contains 14 residues. J was trimmed by 12 bases and V by 2 bases; bases with no gene match: 9. Germline V gene lookup returns CDR1 SGHTA and CDR2 FQGNSA. The CDR3 protein is CASSLRLAGIAQFF. CDR3 nucleotide sequence: TGTGCCAGCAGCTTACGGCTAGCGGGTATCGCGCAGTTCTTC.

This clonotype was detected ten times or more. This sequence joins TRBV28 and TRBJ1-5; D is unclear. With 6 bases removed from V and 0 bases from J, the gap between germline ends came to 6 bases. The CDR3 extends over 13 amino acids. Per the germline V gene, CDR1 is MDHEN and CDR2 is SYDVKM. CDR3 in DNA: TGTGCCAGCAGCTTTAATAGCAATCAGCCCCAGCATTTT. It translates to CASSFNSNQPQHF.

J is TRBJ2-3 and V is TRBV7-2, with 8 bases aligning to TRBD2. Trimming at V came to 2 bases and at J to 6 bases, leaving 7 bases not matched to a gene. The CDR3 runs to 15 residues. The V gene's germline CDR1 is SGHTA and CDR2 FQGNSA. CDR3 nucleotides: TGTGCCAGCAGCTTATCGGCGGGAGGCCGCGATACGCAGTATTTT. The encoded protein is CASSLSAGGRDTQYF.

This clonotype was picked up a small number of times. The genes are TRBV10-2 and TRBJ2-5, with a weak D call TRBD1 (5 bases). Trimming shortened V by 4 bases and J by 4 bases, and 10 bases separated the two germline ends. Germline V gives CDR1 WSHSY, CDR2 SAAADI. The length of the CDR3 is 13 residues. CDR3 nucleotides: TGCGCCAGCAGTGCAAGGGGATCAGAGACCCAGTACTTC. It is translated as CASSARGSETQYF.

This clonotype has only a few counts. The rearrangement joins TRBV7-9 to TRBJ1-1, with 8 bases fitting TRBD1. Germline V lookup: CDR1 SEHNR, CDR2 FQNEAQ (reference sequence). Trimming removed 2 bases from V and 6 bases from J; junction bases left unmatched: 5. This CDR3 is built from 14 residues. The CDR3: CASSLLQGAAEAFF. In nucleotides, the CDR3 is TGTGCCAGCAGCTTACTCCAGGGGGCGGCTGAAGCTTTCTTT.

This clonotype was counted at least ten times. V usage is TRBV29-1 and J usage is TRBJ2-3, with a tentative D call TRBD2 (5 bases). The CDR3 is 15 residues long. V was cut by 0 bases and J by 6 bases, with 16 bases left in between. Germline assignment: CDR1 SQVTM and CDR2 ANQGSEA. As DNA, the CDR3 is TGCAGCGTTGAAGAAGTGGGAGCTGGAGATGATACGCAGTATTTT. Protein: CSVEEVGAGDDTQYF.

In its sample, this clonotype was seen a few times. The rearrangement uses TRBV6-2 or TRBV6-3 and TRBJ2-1, with 12 bases aligning to TRBD1. This CDR3 spans 17 amino acids. J lost 10 bases, V lost 0 bases, and 10 bases had no gene match. CDR1 and CDR2 (germline): MNHEY, SVGEGT. The CDR3 coding sequence is TGTGCCAGCAGTTACTCCCCTGGGGACAGGGGGCCGGGGGAGCAGTTCTTC. Encoded protein: CASSYSPGDRGPGEQFF.

The chain uses TRBV19 and TRBJ1-5; D possibly corresponds to TRBD1 (5 bases). CDR1 and CDR2 (germline): LNHDA, SQIVND (reference sequence). This CDR3 contains 15 residues. Trimming removed 11 bases from V and 3 bases from J, with 20 bases in between. The CDR3 DNA sequence: TGTGCCCCAGTAATTAGGAGGGGCCCCAATCAGCCCCAGCATTTT. Translation: CAPVIRRGPNQPQHF.

The V and J genes are TRBV12-3 or TRBV12-4 and TRBJ2-2; 10 bases are a match to TRBD1. The CDR3 is 15 residues long. After removal of 6 bases from V and 5 bases from J, the junction contained 6 bases not matched to a gene. The CDR3 loop reads CASRKGGQGTGELFF. DNA of the CDR3: TGTGCCAGCAGGAAGGGGGGACAGGGGACCGGGGAGCTGTTTTTT.

The rearrangement uses TRBV9 and TRBJ1-4, with D unresolved. Germline CDR1 is SGDLS and CDR2 is YYNGEE. CDR3 length: 16 residues. V shed 0 bases and J shed 0 bases, with 9 bases lying between them. CDR3 protein: CASSVEGSATNEKLFF. The CDR3 bases are TGTGCCAGCAGCGTAGAAGGGAGCGCAACTAATGAAAAACTGTTTTTT.

Note on this clonotype: A much larger clone differs by one base, so this may be a read error. The chain links TRBV19 to TRBJ2-7; TRBD2 matches 11 bases. The CDR3 loop spans 16 amino acids. V dropped 5 bases and J dropped 7; count of bases not matched to a gene: 13. Per germline, CDR1 LNHDA and CDR2 SQIVND (reference sequence). CDR3 sequence (DNA): TGTGCCAGTAGTCCGGGACTAGCGGTGACCTACAATGAGCAGTACTTC. Translating gives CASSPGLAVTYNEQYF.

Ten or more counts support this clonotype. V and J are TRBV6-2 or TRBV6-3 and TRBJ2-1, with 9 bases matching TRBD2. Germline CDR1 MNHEY, CDR2 SVGEGT. The CDR3 contains 15 residues. With 0 bases clipped from V and 10 bases from J, the junction kept 7 bases outside the gene matches. The CDR3 loop is CASSYSAGGDGEQFF. The DNA for the CDR3 is TGTGCCAGCAGTTACTCAGCGGGAGGCGACGGCGAGCAGTTCTTC.

In this sample, this clonotype turned up a few times. The chain uses TRBV2 and TRBJ1-5; 9 bases agree with TRBD1. Germline CDR1 and CDR2: SNHLY and FYNNEI. This CDR3 region has 15 residues. After removal of 1 base from V and 7 bases from J, the junction contained 5 bases not matched to a gene. The CDR3 nucleotides read TGTGCCAGCAGTGAAGAGCGGACAGGGGTGCAGCCCCAGCATTTT. The encoded protein is CASSEERTGVQPQHF.